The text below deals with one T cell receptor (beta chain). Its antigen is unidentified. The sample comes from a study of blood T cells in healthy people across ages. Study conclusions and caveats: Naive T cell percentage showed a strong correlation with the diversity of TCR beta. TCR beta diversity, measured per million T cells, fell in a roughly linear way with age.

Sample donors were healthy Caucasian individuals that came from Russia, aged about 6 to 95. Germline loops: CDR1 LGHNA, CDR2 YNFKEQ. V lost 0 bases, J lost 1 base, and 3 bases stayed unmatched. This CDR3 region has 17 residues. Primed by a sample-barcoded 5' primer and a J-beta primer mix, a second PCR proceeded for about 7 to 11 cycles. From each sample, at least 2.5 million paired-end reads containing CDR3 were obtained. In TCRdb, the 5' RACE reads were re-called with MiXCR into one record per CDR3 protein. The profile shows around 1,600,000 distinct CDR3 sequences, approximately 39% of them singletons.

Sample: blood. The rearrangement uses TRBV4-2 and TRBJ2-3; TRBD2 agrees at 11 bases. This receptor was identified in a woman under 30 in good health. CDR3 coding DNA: TGTGCCAGCAGCCAAGAACTAGCGGGAGCCGGCACAGATACGCAGTATTTT. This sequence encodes CASSQELAGAGTDTQYF.